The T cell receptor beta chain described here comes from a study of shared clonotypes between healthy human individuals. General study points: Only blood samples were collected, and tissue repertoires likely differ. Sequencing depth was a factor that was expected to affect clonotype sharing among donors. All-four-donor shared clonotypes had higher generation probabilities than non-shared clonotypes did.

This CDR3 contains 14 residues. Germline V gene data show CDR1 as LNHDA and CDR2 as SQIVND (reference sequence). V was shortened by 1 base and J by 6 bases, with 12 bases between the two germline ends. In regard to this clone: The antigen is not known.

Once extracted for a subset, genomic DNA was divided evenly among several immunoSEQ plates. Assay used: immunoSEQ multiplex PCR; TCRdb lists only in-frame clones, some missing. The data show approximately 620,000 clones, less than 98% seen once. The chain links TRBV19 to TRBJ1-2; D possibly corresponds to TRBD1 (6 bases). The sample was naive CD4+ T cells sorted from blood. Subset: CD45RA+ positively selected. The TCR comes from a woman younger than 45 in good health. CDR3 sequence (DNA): TGTGCCAGTAGTATAGGGGGGCTCTCGGATGGCTACACCTTC. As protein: CASSIGGLSDGYTF.